A selection of T cell receptor beta chains follows, all from one sample in a study of blood T cell repertoires in COVID-19. Clones were read by immunoSEQ multiplex PCR, and TCRdb kept only the in-frame ones, dropping some. This sample has approximately 150,000 clones; over 65% occur once, and the top ten carry about 2%. Sequencing was carried out using peripheral blood. The receptors come from a man between 65 and 79 years old with acute or convalescent COVID-19. Each CDR3 is given without its conserved first and last residue. Fields, in order: J gene, V gene, CDR3 protein.

TRBJ1-1 TRBV12-3/TRBV12-4 ASSFTGNTEAF
TRBJ1-4 TRBV27 ASSFWAGASTNEKLF
TRBJ2-7 TRBV5-4 ASSLPAGEQY
TRBJ2-2 TRBV11-2 ASSRNQGTGELF
TRBJ1-1 TRBV9 ASSVGGQPNTEAF
TRBJ1-5 TRBV3-1/TRBV3-2 ASSPTGLVNQPQH
TRBJ2-2 TRBV11-2 ASSTRSIDTGELF
TRBJ1-2 TRBV11-2 ASSPRTGGSYGYT
TRBJ2-2 TRBV6-5 ASNPGVSGGELF
TRBJ2-7 TRBV7-2 ASSGNGGSAYEQY
TRBJ1-5 TRBV7-9 ASNGQPNQPQH
TRBJ2-2 TRBV5-4 ASSPYWGRGDLRELF
TRBJ2-7 TRBV11-2 ASSRPGQGGIYEQY
TRBJ1-5 TRBV30 AWSVRGGQPQH
TRBJ2-7 TRBV18 ASSPPGQGGEQY
TRBJ2-1 TRBV12-3/TRBV12-4 ASSLLGGEQF
TRBJ2-7 TRBV21-1 ASSRVSWVGVYEQY
TRBJ2-5 TRBV11-1 ASKTGSETQY
TRBJ2-1 TRBV28 ASSFLFGRGSEKGQF
TRBJ2-7 TRBV24-1 ATSDGASGRYEQY
TRBJ2-3 TRBV24-1 ATSDWIRGEIADTQY
TRBJ2-1 TRBV5-4 ASSQGSGRSYNEQF
TRBJ2-2 TRBV9 ASSILAGANTGELF
TRBJ2-7 TRBV15 ATSRDRDSPYEQY
TRBJ1-2 TRBV14 ASSQTGWANYGYT
TRBJ1-2 TRBV18 ASSRSGESHGYT
TRBJ2-3 TRBV7-9 ASSFGGGDTQY
TRBJ1-2 TRBV6-6 ASSGHANDYGYT
TRBJ1-1 TRBV4-2 ASSQAGTATEAF
TRBJ1-1 TRBV5-1 ASSSHGQGTEAF
TRBJ2-1 TRBV9 ASSPSVGDVDNEQF
TRBJ1-4 TRBV18 ASSPPESSNEKLF
TRBJ2-1 TRBV5-1 ASSSTGTSLPDEQF
TRBJ2-7 TRBV19 ASSKAGLSEQY
TRBJ2-3 TRBV7-2 ASSMTSGDTQY
TRBJ2-7 TRBV5-1 ASSQDRVPYEQY
TRBJ2-7 TRBV10-1 ASSGQHSYEQY
TRBJ1-6 TRBV15 ATSVGGVNSPLH
TRBJ2-7 TRBV19 ASSRDRGLYEQY
TRBJ1-6 TRBV12-3/TRBV12-4 ASTNQRRSPLH
TRBJ2-5 TRBV6-2/TRBV6-3 ASSSSGTQETQY
TRBJ2-5 TRBV3-1/TRBV3-2 ASSQGSRETQY
TRBJ1-4 TRBV12-3/TRBV12-4 ASSMDRSKLF
TRBJ1-5 TRBV6-1 ASSEAGAQPQH
TRBJ2-7 TRBV24-1 ATSDPLGGSYEQY
TRBJ1-2 TRBV25-1 ASLAPELLYGYT
TRBJ1-1 TRBV10-3 AIKENDEAF
TRBJ2-2 TRBV7-3 ASSPPGQGGTGELF
TRBJ2-3 TRBV7-2 ASSKKPQGTDTQY
TRBJ1-1 TRBV28 ASSRDRESEAF
TRBJ1-1 TRBV19 ASSIRTGGMNTEAF
TRBJ1-1 TRBV6-6 ASLSTQGGAF
TRBJ2-3 TRBV21-1 ASSKKVGDSADTQY